This T cell receptor (beta chain) was captured in a study of T cells after yellow fever vaccination. Concerning this clonotype itself: The antigen is not known. One base away lies a much larger clone, so this may be a sequencing read error.

The germline V gene has CDR1 SQVTM and CDR2 ANQGSEA. The ends were cut back, 7 bases at V and 0 bases at J, with 16 bases in the middle. There are 14 residues in the CDR3. The study's findings and limits: Overall, a small share of clonotypes was seen in both CD4 and CD8 compartments. At around 95% for CD4 and 75% to 90% for CD8, most primary-vaccination clones showed up again after the booster.

Template-switching 5'RACE yielded the TCR cDNA; a universal primer site and UMIs were added in the process. TCRdb fed the 5' RACE reads into MiXCR, producing one record per CDR3 protein. The table includes about 74,000 distinct CDR3 sequences, more than 5.5% detected once. This sequence was found in a man younger than 35 who received the YFV17D yellow fever vaccine. The genes are TRBV29-1 and TRBJ2-7; TRBD2 is a possible D gene (5 bases). Specimen: CD8+ T cells sorted from PBMCs, collected around 5 days after the first yellow fever vaccination. The CDR3 DNA follows: TGCAGCGGTTTCGGAGGCACCAGCTCCTACGAGCAGTACTTC. Translation: CSGFGGTSSYEQYF.